The clone carrying this T cell receptor (beta chain) was detected ten times or more. Its specificity is unknown. The V and J ends lost 2 bases and 4 bases, in that order; junction bases with no gene match: 18. CDR3 size: 20 residues. Per the germline V gene, CDR1 is LGHDT and CDR2 is YNNKEL (reference sequence). A process of 5'RACE template switching, which added a universal primer site and UMIs, was used to make TCR cDNA. Via MiXCR, TCRdb re-called the 5' RACE reads, giving one row per CDR3 protein. The sample has 400,000 or so distinct CDR3 sequences; 6.2% are singletons. This sample was taken from a study of T cells after yellow fever vaccination. Study-level findings and limits: After the booster, approximately 95% of CD4 and around nine tenths of CD8 primary-response clones were re-detected.

The clonotype comes from a man under 40 who received the YFV17D yellow fever vaccine. The gene calls are TRBV3-1 and TRBJ2-3; TRBD2 matches at 10 bases. This specimen consisted of PBMCs, obtained 5 days after the yellow fever booster vaccination. In DNA, the CDR3 is TGTGCCAGCAGCCAAAATTCCCGGACTAGCGGTTGGGGGCCCTCAGATACGCAGTATTTT. It yields the protein CASSQNSRTSGWGPSDTQYF.